Sequencing of this T cell receptor beta chain was carried out in a study of shared clonotypes between healthy human individuals. As concerns this clone: This sample also contains other DNA sequences that code for the same CDR3.

The data were produced by immunoSEQ multiplex PCR, yet TCRdb's version contains in-frame clones alone and is incomplete. The sample yields over a million clones, about 80% seen once. The V gene's germline CDR1 is SNHLY and CDR2 FYNNEI. The CDR3 is 13 residues long. Unmatched junction bases numbered 0, after V lost 4 bases and J lost 2 bases. The source of this sequence is a man younger than 30 in good health. Some clones in this sample may be carry-over from other donors' samples. The gene calls are TRBV2 and TRBJ2-7; the match to TRBD2 covers 9 bases. The sequencing sample was made of memory CD4+ T cells from PBMCs. Stated subset: CD45RA-negative fraction. As DNA, the CDR3 is TGTGCCAGCAGTGGGACTAGCGCCTACGAGCAGTACTTC. Amino acid sequence: CASSGTSAYEQYF. Variable domain in full (rest from reference TRBV2 and TRBJ2-7): EPEVTQTPSHQVTQMGQEVILRCVPISNHLYFYWYRQILGQKVEFLVSFYNNEISEKSEIFDDQFSVERPDGSNFTLKIRSTKLEDSAMYFCASSGTSAYEQYFGPGTRLTVT.